A selection of T cell receptor beta chains follows, all from one sample in a study of identical twins. TCRdb analysed the 5' RACE reads with MiXCR anew, one entry per CDR3 protein. The sample yields hundreds of thousands of distinct CDR3 sequences, 6% to 6.5% seen once. Sequenced material: naive T cells sorted from blood. Receptors were obtained from a man younger than 35 in good health. The CDR3 runs from the conserved cysteine through the conserved F or W. Each record gives: CDR3 protein, CDR3 DNA, J gene, V gene, D gene, clone size. The D gene is left open where the match is weak. Only part of the rows carry a size: once, few, many, or a class if the clone is expanded.

cdr3_aa: CSVTSALSSYNEQFF
cdr3_nt: TGCAGCGTGACTAGCGCATTGAGCTCCTACAATGAGCAGTTCTTC
j_call: TRBJ2-1
v_call: TRBV29-1
d_call: TRBD2
clone_size: many

cdr3_aa: CASSVSSGTSKYF
cdr3_nt: TGTGCCAGCAGCGTCTCAAGTGGGACTAGCAAGTATTTT
j_call: TRBJ2-3
v_call: TRBV9
d_call: TRBD2
clone_size: many

cdr3_aa: CASSIWLAGFYEQFF
cdr3_nt: TGTGCCAGTAGTATCTGGCTAGCGGGGTTTTATGAGCAGTTCTTC
j_call: TRBJ2-1
v_call: TRBV19
d_call: TRBD2
clone_size: few

cdr3_aa: CASSGRDTEAFF
cdr3_nt: TGTGCCAGCTCAGGGCGGGACACTGAAGCTTTCTTT
j_call: TRBJ1-1
v_call: TRBV18
d_call: .
clone_size: once

cdr3_aa: CASSSSPGQGAYEQYF
cdr3_nt: TGTGCCAGCAGCTCCAGCCCGGGACAGGGCGCCTACGAGCAGTACTTC
j_call: TRBJ2-7
v_call: TRBV7-2
d_call: TRBD1
clone_size: .

cdr3_aa: CASSLTLLAGGLGEQFF
cdr3_nt: TGCGCCAGCAGCTTGACTTTACTAGCGGGAGGTCTGGGTGAGCAGTTCTTC
j_call: TRBJ2-1
v_call: TRBV5-1
d_call: TRBD2
clone_size: few

cdr3_aa: CASSDSSGPAGGGYTF
cdr3_nt: TGTGCCAGCAGTGACTCATCAGGGCCGGCTGGGGGTGGCTACACCTTC
j_call: TRBJ1-2
v_call: TRBV6-4
d_call: .
clone_size: many

cdr3_aa: CASSKPNQQGLAYHEQFF
cdr3_nt: TGTGCCAGCAGCAAACCCAACCAACAGGGACTAGCTTACCATGAGCAGTTCTTC
j_call: TRBJ2-1
v_call: TRBV25-1
d_call: TRBD2
clone_size: many

cdr3_aa: CASRMAVGLMNTEAFF
cdr3_nt: TGTGCCAGCAGAATGGCGGTGGGACTAATGAACACTGAAGCTTTCTTT
j_call: TRBJ1-1
v_call: TRBV12-3/TRBV12-4
d_call: .
clone_size: many

cdr3_aa: CASTNREWEPQHF
cdr3_nt: TGTGCCAGCACCAACAGGGAATGGGAGCCCCAGCATTTT
j_call: TRBJ1-5
v_call: TRBV12-3/TRBV12-4
d_call: .
clone_size: .

cdr3_aa: CASSTQEDVYGYTF
cdr3_nt: TGTGCCAGCAGCACACAGGAGGACGTCTATGGCTACACCTTC
j_call: TRBJ1-2
v_call: TRBV6-1
d_call: .
clone_size: few

cdr3_aa: CSVVQGPDTQYF
cdr3_nt: TGCAGCGTTGTTCAGGGGCCAGATACGCAGTATTTT
j_call: TRBJ2-3
v_call: TRBV29-1
d_call: .
clone_size: few

cdr3_aa: CASSPRGGKNIQYF
cdr3_nt: TGTGCCAGCAGTCCCCGGGGGGGTAAAAACATTCAGTACTTC
j_call: TRBJ2-4
v_call: TRBV6-1
d_call: TRBD2
clone_size: .

cdr3_aa: CAIREGQIETQYF
cdr3_nt: TGTGCCATCAGAGAAGGACAGATAGAGACCCAGTACTTC
j_call: TRBJ2-5
v_call: TRBV10-3
d_call: .
clone_size: many

cdr3_aa: CASTPGVGAAYNEQFF
cdr3_nt: TGTGCCAGCACCCCCGGGGTGGGGGCAGCCTACAATGAGCAGTTCTTC
j_call: TRBJ2-1
v_call: TRBV7-9
d_call: .
clone_size: .

cdr3_aa: CATSLMTAGEGLTF
cdr3_nt: TGTGCCACCAGCTTGATGACAGCGGGAGAGGGGTTGACTTTC
j_call: TRBJ2-1
v_call: TRBV15
d_call: TRBD2
clone_size: .

cdr3_aa: CASSPSPGAGYYEQYF
cdr3_nt: TGTGCCAGCAGTCCGTCCCCTGGGGCTGGGTATTACGAGCAGTACTTC
j_call: TRBJ2-7
v_call: TRBV28
d_call: .
clone_size: many

cdr3_aa: CAWSPGPNSNQPQHF
cdr3_nt: TGTGCCTGGAGTCCGGGGCCGAATAGCAATCAGCCCCAGCATTTT
j_call: TRBJ1-5
v_call: TRBV30
d_call: .
clone_size: many

cdr3_aa: CASRPLASGRLGTGELFF
cdr3_nt: TGTGCCAGCAGACCCCTGGCTAGCGGGAGGTTAGGGACCGGGGAGCTGTTTTTT
j_call: TRBJ2-2
v_call: TRBV6-1
d_call: TRBD2
clone_size: .

cdr3_aa: CASSLAKGDRSETQYF
cdr3_nt: TGCGCCAGCAGCCTAGCGAAGGGGGATCGATCAGAGACCCAGTACTTC
j_call: TRBJ2-5
v_call: TRBV4-3
d_call: .
clone_size: many

cdr3_aa: CAISESAGDGETQYF
cdr3_nt: TGTGCCATCAGTGAGTCAGCGGGAGACGGTGAGACCCAGTACTTC
j_call: TRBJ2-5
v_call: TRBV10-3
d_call: TRBD2
clone_size: many

cdr3_aa: CASTQGFGTEAFF
cdr3_nt: TGTGCCAGCACCCAGGGTTTCGGCACTGAAGCTTTCTTT
j_call: TRBJ1-1
v_call: TRBV12-3/TRBV12-4
d_call: .
clone_size: once

cdr3_aa: CASSLGSDRDNEQFF
cdr3_nt: TGCGCCAGCAGCTTGGGCTCGGACAGGGACAATGAGCAGTTCTTC
j_call: TRBJ2-1
v_call: TRBV5-1
d_call: TRBD1
clone_size: .

cdr3_aa: CSVSGTGGFTNEKLFF
cdr3_nt: TGCAGCGTTTCCGGGACAGGGGGTTTCACTAATGAAAAACTGTTTTTT
j_call: TRBJ1-4
v_call: TRBV29-1
d_call: TRBD1
clone_size: .

cdr3_aa: CSVRQGSADTQYF
cdr3_nt: TGCAGCGTTCGACAGGGGTCTGCTGATACGCAGTATTTT
j_call: TRBJ2-3
v_call: TRBV29-1
d_call: TRBD1
clone_size: few

cdr3_aa: CASSPSAPNNEQFF
cdr3_nt: TGCGCCAGCAGCCCCAGCGCCCCCAACAATGAGCAGTTCTTC
j_call: TRBJ2-1
v_call: TRBV5-1
d_call: .
clone_size: few

cdr3_aa: CASSFDTSYEQYF
cdr3_nt: TGCGCCAGCAGCTTTGACACCTCCTACGAGCAGTACTTC
j_call: TRBJ2-7
v_call: TRBV5-1
d_call: .
clone_size: many

cdr3_aa: CSVRGLAGNEQFF
cdr3_nt: TGCAGTGTCAGGGGACTAGCGGGGAATGAGCAGTTCTTC
j_call: TRBJ2-1
v_call: TRBV20-1
d_call: TRBD2
clone_size: many

cdr3_aa: CASIGDSSSYNEQFF
cdr3_nt: TGTGCCAGCATTGGGGACTCGAGCTCCTACAATGAGCAGTTCTTC
j_call: TRBJ2-1
v_call: TRBV2
d_call: .
clone_size: many

cdr3_aa: CSVEYSPETQYF
cdr3_nt: TGCAGCGTTGAATACAGTCCGGAGACCCAGTACTTC
j_call: TRBJ2-5
v_call: TRBV29-1
d_call: .
clone_size: many

cdr3_aa: CASSQAKREKLFF
cdr3_nt: TGCGCCAGCAGCCAAGCTAAAAGGGAAAAACTGTTTTTT
j_call: TRBJ1-4
v_call: TRBV4-1
d_call: .
clone_size: few

cdr3_aa: CASAIIGDTQYF
cdr3_nt: TGTGCCAGCGCCATCATAGGAGATACGCAGTATTTT
j_call: TRBJ2-3
v_call: TRBV27
d_call: .
clone_size: many

cdr3_aa: CASSQDRRRTGFVYEQFF
cdr3_nt: TGCGCCAGCAGCCAAGATCGGCGTAGGACAGGGTTTGTCTATGAGCAGTTCTTC
j_call: TRBJ2-1
v_call: TRBV4-1
d_call: TRBD1
clone_size: .

cdr3_aa: CASSDDNDREETQYF
cdr3_nt: TGTGCCAGCAGCGATGATAATGACAGGGAGGAGACCCAGTACTTC
j_call: TRBJ2-5
v_call: TRBV25-1
d_call: TRBD1
clone_size: .

cdr3_aa: CASSSGTEQFF
cdr3_nt: TGTGCCAGCAGTTCCGGTACAGAGCAGTTCTTC
j_call: TRBJ2-1
v_call: TRBV27
d_call: .
clone_size: many

cdr3_aa: CASSQLADPTDTQYF
cdr3_nt: TGTGCCAGCAGCCAACTAGCGGACCCCACAGATACGCAGTATTTT
j_call: TRBJ2-3
v_call: TRBV4-2
d_call: TRBD2
clone_size: once

cdr3_aa: CATSDLLRDQETQYF
cdr3_nt: TGTGCCACCAGTGATTTGCTCAGGGACCAAGAGACCCAGTACTTC
j_call: TRBJ2-5
v_call: TRBV24-1
d_call: .
clone_size: many

cdr3_aa: CSVEKGVGEKLFF
cdr3_nt: TGCAGCGTTGAAAAAGGGGTGGGTGAAAAACTGTTTTTT
j_call: TRBJ1-4
v_call: TRBV29-1
d_call: .
clone_size: many

cdr3_aa: CSARDKGQVFQYF
cdr3_nt: TGCAGTGCTAGAGATAAGGGACAAGTCTTTCAGTACTTC
j_call: TRBJ2-4
v_call: TRBV20-1
d_call: .
clone_size: .

cdr3_aa: CSARDSGGTNTGELFF
cdr3_nt: TGCAGTGCTAGAGATTCGGGGGGGACGAACACCGGGGAGCTGTTTTTT
j_call: TRBJ2-2
v_call: TRBV20-1
d_call: TRBD2
clone_size: many

cdr3_aa: CASSSGSGTKNTGELFF
cdr3_nt: TGTGCCAGCAGTTCCGGCTCCGGGACCAAGAACACCGGGGAGCTGTTTTTT
j_call: TRBJ2-2
v_call: TRBV6-2/TRBV6-3
d_call: .
clone_size: few

cdr3_aa: CASSQRQGDSPLHF
cdr3_nt: TGTGCCAGCAGCCAGCGACAGGGAGATTCACCCCTCCACTTT
j_call: TRBJ1-6
v_call: TRBV3-1
d_call: TRBD1
clone_size: few

cdr3_aa: CALSGTSGSRYNEQFF
cdr3_nt: TGTGCCTTATCCGGGACTAGCGGGAGCAGGTACAATGAGCAGTTCTTC
j_call: TRBJ2-1
v_call: TRBV30
d_call: TRBD2
clone_size: many

cdr3_aa: CASSPRDSYNEQFF
cdr3_nt: TGTGCCAGCAGTCCCCGGGACTCTTACAATGAGCAGTTCTTC
j_call: TRBJ2-1
v_call: TRBV12-3/TRBV12-4
d_call: .
clone_size: many

cdr3_aa: CASGQAGDYRQYF
cdr3_nt: TGTGCCAGCGGACAGGCCGGGGACTACCGCCAGTATTTT
j_call: TRBJ2-3
v_call: TRBV27
d_call: .
clone_size: many

cdr3_aa: CASSSDGAYNEQFF
cdr3_nt: TGTGCCAGCAGTTCGGACGGAGCCTACAATGAGCAGTTCTTC
j_call: TRBJ2-1
v_call: TRBV12-3/TRBV12-4
d_call: .
clone_size: many

cdr3_aa: CSARDTRRVDQPQHF
cdr3_nt: TGCAGTGCTAGAGATACTCGCAGGGTTGATCAGCCCCAGCATTTT
j_call: TRBJ1-5
v_call: TRBV20-1
d_call: .
clone_size: many

cdr3_aa: CSVDEGPETQYF
cdr3_nt: TGCAGCGTGGATGAGGGCCCAGAGACCCAGTACTTC
j_call: TRBJ2-5
v_call: TRBV29-1
d_call: .
clone_size: many

cdr3_aa: CSARIRGINTEAFF
cdr3_nt: TGCAGTGCTAGAATCCGGGGGATTAACACTGAAGCTTTCTTT
j_call: TRBJ1-1
v_call: TRBV20-1
d_call: .
clone_size: few

cdr3_aa: CAISASYGAGEQYF
cdr3_nt: TGTGCCATCAGTGCTTCTTACGGGGCGGGGGAGCAGTACTTC
j_call: TRBJ2-7
v_call: TRBV10-3
d_call: .
clone_size: many

cdr3_aa: CASSFQTAPNGDQPQHF
cdr3_nt: TGTGCCAGCAGTTTCCAGACAGCCCCGAACGGCGATCAGCCCCAGCATTTT
j_call: TRBJ1-5
v_call: TRBV12-3/TRBV12-4
d_call: .
clone_size: many

cdr3_aa: CATSDRQGTDTQYF
cdr3_nt: TGTGCCACCAGTGACCGACAGGGCACAGATACGCAGTATTTT
j_call: TRBJ2-3
v_call: TRBV24-1
d_call: .
clone_size: many

cdr3_aa: CASSFFGQRNEAFF
cdr3_nt: .
j_call: TRBJ1-1
v_call: TRBV27
d_call: .
clone_size: few

cdr3_aa: CASSYEGSYEQYF
cdr3_nt: TGTGCCAGCAGTTACGAGGGGTCCTACGAGCAGTACTTC
j_call: TRBJ2-7
v_call: TRBV6-6
d_call: .
clone_size: many

cdr3_aa: CASSYFAEQYF
cdr3_nt: TGTGCCAGCAGTTACTTTGCCGAGCAGTACTTC
j_call: TRBJ2-7
v_call: TRBV6-5
d_call: .
clone_size: many